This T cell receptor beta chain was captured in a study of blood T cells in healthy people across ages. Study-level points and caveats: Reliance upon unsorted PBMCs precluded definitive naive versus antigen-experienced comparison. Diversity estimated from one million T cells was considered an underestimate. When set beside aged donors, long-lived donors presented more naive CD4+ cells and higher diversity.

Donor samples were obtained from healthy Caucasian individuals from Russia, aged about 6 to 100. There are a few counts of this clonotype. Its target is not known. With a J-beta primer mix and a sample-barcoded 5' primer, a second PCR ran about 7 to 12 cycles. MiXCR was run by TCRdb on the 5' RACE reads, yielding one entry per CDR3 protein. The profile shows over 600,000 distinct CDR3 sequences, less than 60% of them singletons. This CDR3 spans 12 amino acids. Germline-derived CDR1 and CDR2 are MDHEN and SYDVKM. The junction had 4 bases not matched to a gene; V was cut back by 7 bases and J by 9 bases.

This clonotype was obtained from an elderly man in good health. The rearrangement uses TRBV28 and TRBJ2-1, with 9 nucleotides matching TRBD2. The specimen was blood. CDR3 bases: TGTGCCAGCATGAGCGGGAGGCGTGAGCAGTTCTTC. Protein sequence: CASMSGRREQFF.